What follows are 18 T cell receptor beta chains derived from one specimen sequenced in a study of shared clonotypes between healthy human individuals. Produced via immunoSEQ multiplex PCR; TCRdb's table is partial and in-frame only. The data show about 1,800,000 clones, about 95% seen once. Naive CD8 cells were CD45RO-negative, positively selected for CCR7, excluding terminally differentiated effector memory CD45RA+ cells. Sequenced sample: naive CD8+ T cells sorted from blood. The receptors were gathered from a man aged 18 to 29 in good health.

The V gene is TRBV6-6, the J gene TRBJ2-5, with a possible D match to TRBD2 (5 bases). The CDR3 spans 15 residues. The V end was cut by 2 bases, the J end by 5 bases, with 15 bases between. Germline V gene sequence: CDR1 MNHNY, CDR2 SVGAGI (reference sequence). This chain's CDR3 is CASSYEGGPLETQYF. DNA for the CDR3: TGTGCCAGCAGTTACGAGGGCGGACCGCTGGAGACCCAGTACTTC.

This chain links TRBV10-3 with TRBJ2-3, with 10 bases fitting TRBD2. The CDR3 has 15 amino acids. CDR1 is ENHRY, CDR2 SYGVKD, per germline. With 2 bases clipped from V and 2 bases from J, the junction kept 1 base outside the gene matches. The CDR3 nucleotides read TGTGCCATCAGTGAGACTAGCGGGACCACAGATACGCAGTATTTT. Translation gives CAISETSGTTDTQYF.

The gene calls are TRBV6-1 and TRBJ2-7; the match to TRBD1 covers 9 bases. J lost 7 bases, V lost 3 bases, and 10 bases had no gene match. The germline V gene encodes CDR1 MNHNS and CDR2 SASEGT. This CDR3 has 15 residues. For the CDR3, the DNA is TGTGCCAGCAGTGATTCCGGGACAGGGACGGTTGAGCAGTACTTC. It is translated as CASSDSGTGTVEQYF.

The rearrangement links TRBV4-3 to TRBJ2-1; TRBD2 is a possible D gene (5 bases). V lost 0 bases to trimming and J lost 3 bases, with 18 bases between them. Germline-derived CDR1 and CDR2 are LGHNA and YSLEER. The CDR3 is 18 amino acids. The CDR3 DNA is TGCGCCAGCAGCCAAGATCCCCCGGAGGTTCGGAACTACAATGAGCAGTTCTTC. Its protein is CASSQDPPEVRNYNEQFF.

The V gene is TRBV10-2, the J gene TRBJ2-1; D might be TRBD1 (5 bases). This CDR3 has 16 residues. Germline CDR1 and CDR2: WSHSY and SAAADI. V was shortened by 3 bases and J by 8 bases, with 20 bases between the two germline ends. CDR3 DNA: TGCGCCAGCAGTGATCCCAGGGCCCATCTGTCGGATGAGCAGTTCTTC. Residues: CASSDPRAHLSDEQFF.

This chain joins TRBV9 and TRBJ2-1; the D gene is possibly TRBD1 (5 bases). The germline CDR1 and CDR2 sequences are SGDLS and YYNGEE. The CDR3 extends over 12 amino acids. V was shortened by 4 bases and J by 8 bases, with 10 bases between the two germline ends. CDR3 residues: CASSLQGDEQFF. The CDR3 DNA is TGTGCCAGCAGCCTACAAGGGGATGAGCAGTTCTTC.

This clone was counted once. The CDR3 bases are TGTGCCAGCAGCTTAACGGGTGCACTAGCGGAGGAGCAGTTCTTC. Protein sequence: CASSLTGALAEEQFF. The chain has TRBV7-3 and TRBJ2-1; 8 bases agree with TRBD2. The CDR3 spans 15 residues. Germline V CDR1 and CDR2: SGHTA, FQGTGA. The V gene end was trimmed by 0 bases and the J gene end by 10 bases; junction bases not matched to a gene: 8.

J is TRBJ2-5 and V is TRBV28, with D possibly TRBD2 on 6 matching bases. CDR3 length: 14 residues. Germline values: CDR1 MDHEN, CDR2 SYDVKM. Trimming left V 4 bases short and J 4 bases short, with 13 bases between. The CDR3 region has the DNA TGTGCCAGCAGTTCTAGCGTCGGGGTAGAGACCCAGTACTTC. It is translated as CASSSSVGVETQYF.

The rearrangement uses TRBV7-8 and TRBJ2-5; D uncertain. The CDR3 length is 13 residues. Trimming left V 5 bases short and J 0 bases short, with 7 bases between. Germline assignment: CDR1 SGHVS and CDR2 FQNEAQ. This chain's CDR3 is CASSGHYQETQYF. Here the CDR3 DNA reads TGTGCCAGCAGCGGGCACTACCAAGAGACCCAGTACTTC.

The CDR3 coding sequence is TGTGCCATAAATGTCGGTGATGAAAAACTGTTTTTT. This gives the protein CAINVGDEKLFF. This chain connects TRBV30 to TRBJ1-4; no reliable D call. Trimming pared 8 bases from V and 6 bases from J, leaving 13 bases between. The CDR3 extends over 12 amino acids. CDR1 is GTSNPN, CDR2 SVGIG, per germline (reference sequence).

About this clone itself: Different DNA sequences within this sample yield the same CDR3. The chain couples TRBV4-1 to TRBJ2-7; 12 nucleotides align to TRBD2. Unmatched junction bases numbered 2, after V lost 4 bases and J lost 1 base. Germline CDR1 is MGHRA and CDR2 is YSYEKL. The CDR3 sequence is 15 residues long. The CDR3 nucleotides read TGCGCCAGCAGCCCGGGACTAGCGGGTTCCTACGAGCAGTACTTC. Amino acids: CASSPGLAGSYEQYF.

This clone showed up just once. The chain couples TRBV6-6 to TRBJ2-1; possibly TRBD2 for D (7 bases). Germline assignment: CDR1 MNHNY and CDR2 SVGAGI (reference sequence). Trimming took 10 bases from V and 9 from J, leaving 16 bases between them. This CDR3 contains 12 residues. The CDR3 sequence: CATGEGKGEQFF. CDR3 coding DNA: TGTGCCACAGGGGAGGGTAAGGGTGAGCAGTTCTTC.

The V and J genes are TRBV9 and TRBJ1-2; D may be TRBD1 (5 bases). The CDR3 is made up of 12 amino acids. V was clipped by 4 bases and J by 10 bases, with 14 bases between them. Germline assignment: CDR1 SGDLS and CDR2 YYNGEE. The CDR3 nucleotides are TGTGCCAGCAGCCCCACTCCGGGGGACTACACCTTC. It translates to CASSPTPGDYTF.

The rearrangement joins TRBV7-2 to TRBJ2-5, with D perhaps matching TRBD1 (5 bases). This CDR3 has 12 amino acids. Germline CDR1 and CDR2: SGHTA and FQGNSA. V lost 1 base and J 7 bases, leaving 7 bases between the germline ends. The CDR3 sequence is CASSLEQGTQYF. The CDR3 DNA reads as TGTGCCAGCAGCTTAGAGCAGGGGACCCAGTACTTC.

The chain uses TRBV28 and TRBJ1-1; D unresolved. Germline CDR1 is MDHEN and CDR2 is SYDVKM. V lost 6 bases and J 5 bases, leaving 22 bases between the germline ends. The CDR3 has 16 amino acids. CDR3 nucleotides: TGTGCCAGCAGGTCGGTCCTCGGATTGGGGAAGACTGAAGCTTTCTTT. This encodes CASRSVLGLGKTEAFF.

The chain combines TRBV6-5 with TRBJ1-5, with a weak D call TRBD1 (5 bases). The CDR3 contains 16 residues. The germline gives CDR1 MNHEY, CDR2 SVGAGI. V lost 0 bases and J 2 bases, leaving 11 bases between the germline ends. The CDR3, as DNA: TGTGCCAGCAGTTACTCATGGGGGGGTGGCAATCAGCCCCAGCATTTT. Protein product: CASSYSWGGGNQPQHF.

CDR3 amino acids: CASSYPGGAGETQYF. CDR3 nucleotide sequence: TGTGCCAGCAGCTACCCGGGCGGGGCAGGAGAGACCCAGTACTTC. The chain is built from TRBV7-9 and TRBJ2-5; maybe TRBD2 (6 bases). Germline CDR1 reads SEHNR; CDR2 reads FQNEAQ (reference sequence). V dropped 4 bases and J dropped 4 bases, with 16 bases sitting between them. The CDR3 sequence is 15 residues long. The variable domain in full, with the rest retrieved from reference TRBV7-9 and TRBJ2-5, is DTGVSQNPRHKITKRGQNVTFRCDPISEHNRLYWYRQTLGQGPEFLTYFQNEAQLEKSRLLSDRFSAERPKGSFSTLEIQRTEQGDSAMYLCASSYPGGAGETQYFGPGTRLLVL.

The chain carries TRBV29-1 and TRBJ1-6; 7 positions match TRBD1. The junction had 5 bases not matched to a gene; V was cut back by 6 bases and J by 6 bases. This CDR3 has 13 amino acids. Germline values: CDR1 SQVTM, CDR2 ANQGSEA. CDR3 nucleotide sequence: TGCAGCGTCGGGACAGAGGTTAATTCACCCCTCCACTTT. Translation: CSVGTEVNSPLHF.